Following are 14 T cell receptor beta chains from one sample sequenced in a study of vaccination and CD4 T cells after COVID-19. Sequenced with the Oncomine TCR Beta short-read assay was DNA taken from cultured CD4+ T cells. A single record per CDR3 protein comes from TCRdb applying MiXCR to the PCR reads. The table includes 3,500 to 4,500 distinct CDR3 sequences, around 25% detected once. The treatment here: approximately 11-day PBMC culture with coronavirus spike peptide pools or control peptides (ViraFEST assay). Gathered ahead of the COVID-19 pandemic (2011-2018) were the CD4+ T cells of the unexposed donor. These TCRs are of unknown antigen specificity. Sequencing was carried out using CD4+ T cells from blood, cultured in vitro. The origin of the receptors is a human donor in good health.

As DNA, the CDR3 is TGTGCCAGCAGCTTACCTCGGGATCGCGGGACAGGCTATGGCTACACCTTC. This codes for CASSLPRDRGTGYGYTF. The V and J genes are TRBV5-6 and TRBJ1-2, with TRBD1 matching 8 bases. This CDR3 has 17 amino acids. The V and J ends lost 2 bases and 4 bases, in that order; junction bases with no gene match: 13. Germline CDR1 SGHDT, CDR2 YYEEEE.

This clonotype was seen a few times. The chain employs TRBV4-2 and TRBJ2-2; the match to TRBD1 covers 7 bases. This CDR3 has 15 residues. Trimming at V came to 0 bases and at J to 5 bases, leaving 3 bases not matched to a gene. The germline V gene has CDR1 LGHNA and CDR2 YNFKEQ. In DNA form, the CDR3 reads TGTGCCAGCAGCCAAGATTCAGGGGGAACCGGGGAGCTGTTTTTT. This encodes CASSQDSGGTGELFF.

In its sample, this clonotype was seen a few times. The chain joins TRBV24-1 to TRBJ1-4, with 9 bases aligning to TRBD1. This CDR3 region has 15 residues. V was clipped by 7 bases and J by 1 base; unmatched bases: 3. Per germline, CDR1 KGHDR and CDR2 SFDVKD. In DNA, the CDR3 is TGTGCCACCAGGCGGGGACAGGGAACTAATGAAAAACTGTTTTTT. Translated, it gives CATRRGQGTNEKLFF.

The gene calls are TRBV5-1 and TRBJ2-7, with a possible D match to TRBD1 (6 bases). Per the germline V gene, CDR1 is SGHRS and CDR2 is YFSETQ. The germline V and J ends were trimmed by 1 base and 0 bases, with 8 bases remaining between them. There are 14 residues in the CDR3. The CDR3 coding sequence is TGCGCCAGCAGCTTGTCAGGGGACTCCTACGAGCAGTACTTC. This codes for CASSLSGDSYEQYF.

V gene TRBV5-1 combines with J gene TRBJ1-3; no firm D call. Per germline, CDR1 SGHRS and CDR2 YFSETQ. Trimming took 0 bases from V and 4 from J, leaving 8 bases between them. The CDR3 is 14 amino acids. The CDR3 here is CASSLESQGNTIYF. DNA for the CDR3: TGCGCCAGCAGCTTGGAGTCCCAGGGAAACACCATATATTTT.

This clonotype is medium-sized in the sample. This rearrangement joins TRBV19 to TRBJ2-3; D possibly corresponds to TRBD1 (5 bases). CDR3 length: 12 amino acids. Germline lookup yields CDR1 LNHDA and CDR2 SQIVND (reference sequence). Trimming cost V 6 bases and J 9 bases, with 13 bases left between them. This CDR3 is CASREGAGTQYF. In nucleotides, the CDR3 is TGTGCCAGTAGAGAAGGGGCTGGGACGCAGTATTTT.

This clonotype occurred once. The rearrangement links TRBV12-3 or TRBV12-4 to TRBJ2-7, with a weak D call TRBD1 (6 bases). V lost 5 bases and J 3 bases, leaving 11 bases between the germline ends. The CDR3 runs 13 residues. CDR3 amino acids: CASSLRGIYEQYF. The DNA of the CDR3 is TGTGCCAGCAGTCTCAGGGGAATCTACGAGCAGTACTTC.

This clonotype came up a few times. The chain employs TRBV19 and TRBJ2-3; 13 bases agree with TRBD2. Germline V CDR1 and CDR2: LNHDA, SQIVND (reference sequence). This CDR3 has 18 amino acids. After removal of 5 bases from V and 0 bases from J, the junction contained 8 bases not matched to a gene. The CDR3 DNA is TGTGCCAGTAGTGGAGGGACTAGCGGGACCCCGAGCACAGATACGCAGTATTTT. Residues: CASSGGTSGTPSTDTQYF.

This clonotype was observed a few times. The gene calls are TRBV10-1 and TRBJ2-7; unclear D gene. CDR3 length equals 14 residues. Per the germline V gene, CDR1 is WNHNN and CDR2 is SYGVQD (reference sequence). V was clipped by 6 bases and J by 7 bases, with 19 bases between them. Written as DNA, the CDR3 is TGCGCCAGCAGATGGAGAAATCCTAGTTGGGAGCAGTACTTC. Its protein product is CASRWRNPSWEQYF.

This clonotype was found a few times. The chain joins TRBV5-1 to TRBJ2-5; D is uncertain. The CDR3 loop spans 12 amino acids. The V gene's germline CDR1 is SGHRS and CDR2 YFSETQ. V dropped 4 bases and J dropped 4 bases, with 8 bases sitting between them. CDR3 sequence: CASSPSRETQYF. CDR3 bases: TGCGCCAGCAGCCCAAGTCGAGAGACCCAGTACTTC.

The J gene is TRBJ1-1, the V gene TRBV7-9, with a tentative D call TRBD1 (5 bases). Between the trimmed V and J ends, which lost 4 bases and 1 base, there was a span of 16 bases. Germline CDR1 is SEHNR and CDR2 is FQNEAQ (reference sequence). The CDR3 contains 16 residues. The CDR3 protein is CASSSTPGKKNTEAFF. The CDR3 DNA reads as TGTGCCAGCAGCTCCACGCCAGGGAAGAAGAACACTGAAGCTTTCTTT.

V usage is TRBV5-4 and J usage is TRBJ1-1; D may be TRBD1 (6 bases). CDR1 and CDR2 from the germline V gene are SGHNT and YYREEE (reference sequence). This CDR3 region has 16 residues. The ends were cut back, 4 bases at V and 4 bases at J, with 20 bases in the middle. The CDR3, as DNA: TGTGCCAGCAGCCCCGGAGCGGGGGGCATAGGCACTGAAGCTTTCTTT. The encoded protein is CASSPGAGGIGTEAFF.

This sequence joins TRBV6-2 or TRBV6-3 and TRBJ2-1; D gene unclear. V was trimmed by 2 bases and J by 3 bases, leaving 8 bases between them. Germline CDR1 is MNHEY and CDR2 is SVGEGT. This CDR3 has 14 residues. The CDR3 bases are TGTGCCAGCAGTTACGCGGACGGCTACAATGAGCAGTTCTTC. It yields the protein CASSYADGYNEQFF.

This clonotype came up a few times. The rearrangement uses TRBV19 and TRBJ2-1, with TRBD2 identical over 14 bases. CDR3 length: 16 amino acids. Trimming removed 6 bases from V and 7 bases from J; junction bases left unmatched: 8. Germline CDR1 and CDR2: LNHDA and SQIVND (reference sequence). The CDR3 sequence: CASSRRLAGGLNEQFF. The CDR3 DNA reads TGTGCCAGTAGCCGAAGACTAGCGGGAGGGCTGAATGAGCAGTTCTTC.